This record concerns one TCR beta chain sequence. Antigen unknown. Template switching with 5'RACE generated the TCR cDNA and added a universal primer site and UMIs. TCRdb re-called the 5' RACE reads through MiXCR, storing one row per CDR3 protein. This table holds some 200,000 distinct CDR3 sequences, approximately 10% found once. The record originates from a study of T cells after yellow fever vaccination. General study findings and limits: A small share of clonotypes appeared in both CD4 and CD8 compartments. Weaker overall was a secondary response that nonetheless peaked faster, on day 5 versus 15. Reappearance after the booster was seen for most primary-vaccination clones, at more than 95% CD4 and about 90% CD8.

Germline trimming cut 4 bases from V and 4 bases from J; bases unmatched to any gene: 8. Germline loops: CDR1 SGDLS, CDR2 YYNGEE. CDR3 length: 15 amino acids. The TCR originated in a man between 18 and 29 years old who received the YFV17D yellow fever vaccine. This chain joins TRBV9 and TRBJ1-2; the match to TRBD1 covers 9 bases. The sample was CD8+ T cells sorted from PBMCs, taken 15 days after the yellow fever booster vaccination. The CDR3 loop reads CASSPMMTGGYGYTF. DNA of the CDR3: TGTGCCAGCAGCCCAATGATGACAGGGGGCTATGGCTACACCTTC.